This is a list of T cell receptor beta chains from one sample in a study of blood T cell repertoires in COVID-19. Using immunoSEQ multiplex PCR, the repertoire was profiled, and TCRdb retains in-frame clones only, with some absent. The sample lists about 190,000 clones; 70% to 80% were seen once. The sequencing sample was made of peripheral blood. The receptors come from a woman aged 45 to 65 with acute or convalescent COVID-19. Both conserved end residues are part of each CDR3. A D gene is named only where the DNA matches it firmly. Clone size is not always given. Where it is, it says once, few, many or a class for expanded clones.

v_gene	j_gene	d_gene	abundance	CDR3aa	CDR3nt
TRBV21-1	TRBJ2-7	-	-	CASSKGQTSYEQYF	TGTGCCAGCAGCAAGGGACAGACCTCCTACGAGCAGTACTTC
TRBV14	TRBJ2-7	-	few	CASSQEEALPYEQYF	TGTGCCAGCAGCCAAGAGGAGGCCCTACCCTACGAGCAGTACTTC
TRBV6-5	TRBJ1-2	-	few	CASHTEWLRGRGYTF	TGTGCCAGCCATACGGAGTGGCTCAGGGGTAGAGGCTACACCTTC
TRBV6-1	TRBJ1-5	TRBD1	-	CASSEATGGGQPQHF	TGTGCCAGCAGTGAAGCGACAGGGGGCGGTCAGCCCCAGCATTTT
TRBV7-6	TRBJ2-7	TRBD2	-	CASSLSGTGGTSGSYEQYF	TGTGCCAGCAGCTTGTCCGGGACAGGGGGGACTAGCGGGAGTTACGAGCAGTACTTC
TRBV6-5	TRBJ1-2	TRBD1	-	CASSPGQGRGYGYTF	TGTGCCAGCAGTCCCGGACAGGGGAGGGGCTATGGCTACACCTTC
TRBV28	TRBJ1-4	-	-	CASSTTGDMREKLFF	TGTGCCAGCAGCACAACGGGGGATATGAGGGAAAAACTGTTTTTT
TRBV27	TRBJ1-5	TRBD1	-	CASRGQGLVVGNQPQHF	TGTGCCAGCCGGGGACAGGGGCTGGTGGTCGGCAATCAGCCCCAGCATTTT
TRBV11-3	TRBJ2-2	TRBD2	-	CASSLGSLAGGPVTGELFF	TGTGCCAGCAGCTTAGGATCTCTAGCGGGAGGGCCGGTGACCGGGGAGCTGTTTTTT
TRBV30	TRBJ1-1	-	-	CAWIFTGVNTEAFF	TGTGCCTGGATTTTTACGGGGGTGAACACTGAAGCTTTCTTT
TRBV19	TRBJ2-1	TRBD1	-	CASSMGWDRDRNEQFF	TGTGCCAGTAGTATGGGATGGGACAGGGATAGGAATGAGCAGTTCTTC
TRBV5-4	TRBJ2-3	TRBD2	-	CASSLGGTSFGTDTQYF	TGTGCCAGCAGCTTGGGAGGGACTAGTTTTGGCACAGATACGCAGTATTTT
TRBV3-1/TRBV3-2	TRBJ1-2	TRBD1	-	CASSPQGVWSGYTF	TGTGCCAGCAGCCCCCAGGGGGTTTGGAGTGGCTACACCTTC
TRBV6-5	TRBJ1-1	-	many	CASSYSRGRDWTEAFF	TGTGCCAGCAGTTACTCGAGGGGGAGGGATTGGACTGAAGCTTTCTTT
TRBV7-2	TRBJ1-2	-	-	CASSLGGGVNYGYTF	TGTGCCAGCAGCTTAGGAGGAGGGGTTAACTATGGCTACACCTTC